The 32 T cell receptor beta chains below all came from one sample that was sequenced in a study of identifying expanded T cells in peripheral blood. Data came from immunoSEQ multiplex PCR; TCRdb stores just in-frame clones and leaves some out. The sample shows about 100,000 clones, over 75% of them seen only once. Material for sequencing was blood. The source is a person aged 18 to 75 in good health.

The chain joins TRBV6-5 to TRBJ1-1, with D possibly being TRBD1 (5 bases). The CDR3 loop spans 12 amino acids. Trimming took off 6 bases at V and 10 bases at J, with 15 bases between the two ends. CDR1 is MNHEY, CDR2 SVGAGI, per germline. CDR3 amino acids: CASSPTGSGAFF. The CDR3 coding sequence is TGTGCCAGCAGCCCCACAGGATCTGGAGCTTTCTTT.

J is TRBJ2-3 and V is TRBV5-4; 7 nucleotides line up with TRBD2. This CDR3 spans 13 amino acids. V gave up 3 bases and J gave up 7 bases; unmatched junction bases: 5. Looked up from germline, CDR1 is SGHNT and CDR2 is YYREEE (reference sequence). The CDR3 sequence is CASSSEAGHTQYF. CDR3 in DNA: TGTGCCAGCAGCTCCGAAGCGGGGCATACGCAGTATTTT.

This chain joins TRBV7-6 and TRBJ2-1; 14 bases are shared with TRBD2. V shed 2 bases, J shed 7 bases, and the junction held 13 bases outside the gene matches. The CDR3 is made up of 19 amino acids. The germline gives CDR1 SGHVS, CDR2 FNYEAQ. CDR3 region: CASSLIPSSGLAGDNEQFF. The CDR3 DNA is TGTGCCAGCAGCTTAATACCCTCTTCGGGACTAGCGGGAGATAATGAGCAGTTCTTC.

The rearrangement links TRBV30 to TRBJ1-3, with D possibly matching TRBD1 (5 bases). With 8 bases removed from V and 0 bases from J, the gap between germline ends came to 14 bases. CDR3 length equals 14 residues. Germline CDR1 reads GTSNPN; CDR2 reads SVGIG (reference sequence). CDR3 protein: CAKKDTNSGNTIYF. CDR3 DNA: TGTGCCAAAAAGGACACAAACTCTGGAAACACCATATATTTT.

The V and J genes are TRBV10-3 and TRBJ1-1; TRBD1 might be the D (6 bases). Germline-derived CDR1 and CDR2 are ENHRY and SYGVKD. The CDR3 length is 14 residues. V lost 3 bases and J 4 bases, leaving 12 bases between the germline ends. CDR3 residues: CAISEDRRSTEAFF. The CDR3 region has the DNA TGTGCCATCAGTGAAGACAGGCGTTCCACTGAAGCTTTCTTT.

The table lists this clone with a count of one. This chain uses TRBV6-1 with TRBJ1-5; D uncertain. CDR1 is MNHNS, CDR2 SASEGT, per germline. V gave up 3 bases and J gave up 1 base, with 13 bases separating them. The CDR3 is 16 residues long. In nucleotides, the CDR3 is TGTGCCAGCAGTGACTTCGGGCTGATGAGCAATCAGCCCCAGCATTTT. Translation gives CASSDFGLMSNQPQHF.

The chain joins TRBV2 to TRBJ2-3; 10 bases line up with TRBD2. CDR1 and CDR2 (germline): SNHLY, FYNNEI. The CDR3 is 14 residues long. V lost 9 bases and J lost 0; bases outside the gene matches: 3. The CDR3 sequence: CASQRGGSTDTQYF. CDR3 sequence (DNA): TGTGCCAGTCAGCGGGGGGGTAGCACAGATACGCAGTATTTT.

The J gene is TRBJ1-4, the V gene TRBV5-6; 11 nucleotides agree with TRBD1. Germline lookup yields CDR1 SGHDT and CDR2 YYEEEE. The CDR3 spans 18 residues. Germline trimming cut 6 bases from V and 8 bases from J; bases unmatched to any gene: 18. CDR3 nucleotide sequence: TGTGCCAGCACCCTTCGGACAGGGGGCGTTCTGTTGGTAGAAAAACTGTTTTTT. The encoded protein is CASTLRTGGVLLVEKLFF. Combining the CDR3 with reference TRBV5-6 and TRBJ1-4 gives the whole variable domain DAGVTQSPTHLIKTRGQQVTLRCSPKSGHDTVSWYQQALGQGPQFIFQYYEEEERQRGNFPDRFSGHQFPNYSSELNVNALLLGDSALYLCASTLRTGGVLLVEKLFFGSGTQLSVL.

The V gene is TRBV7-6, the J gene TRBJ2-5, with D perhaps TRBD2 (5 bases). The germline V gene encodes CDR1 SGHVS and CDR2 FNYEAQ. The V end lost 5 bases, the J end lost 5 bases, and 18 bases lay between the germline ends. CDR3 size: 15 residues. This chain's CDR3 is CASSTTLALGETQYF. CDR3 coding DNA: TGTGCCAGCAGCACAACCCTAGCTCTGGGGGAGACCCAGTACTTC.

The table lists this clone with a count of one. J is TRBJ2-5 and V is TRBV6-1; D unresolved. The CDR3 covers 12 residues. V gave up 4 bases and J gave up 5 bases, with 8 bases separating them. CDR1 and CDR2 from the germline V gene are MNHNS and SASEGT. This CDR3 reads CASSVNGETQYF. In DNA, the CDR3 is TGTGCCAGCAGTGTTAACGGGGAGACCCAGTACTTC.

The chain combines TRBV27 with TRBJ1-1; TRBD1 is a possible D gene (6 bases). The CDR3 covers 16 residues. Trimming stripped 2 bases from V and 2 bases from J, with 15 bases between. Germline lookup yields CDR1 MNHEY and CDR2 SMNVEV (reference sequence). The chain's CDR3 is CASSLVGQPANTEAFF. The DNA for the CDR3 is TGTGCCAGCAGTTTAGTCGGACAGCCAGCAAACACTGAAGCTTTCTTT.

V and J are TRBV14 and TRBJ2-3; no clear D. Trimming took off 0 bases at V and 3 bases at J, with 10 bases between the two ends. The CDR3 is made up of 15 amino acids. Germline V gives CDR1 SGHDN, CDR2 FVKESK. This chain's CDR3 is CASSQDLGWTDTQYF. CDR3 in DNA: TGTGCCAGCAGCCAAGATCTGGGTTGGACAGATACGCAGTATTTT.

V is TRBV10-3 and J is TRBJ1-1; D is unclear. The CDR3 has 17 residues. Germline V gene lookup returns CDR1 ENHRY and CDR2 SYGVKD. Trimming removed 0 bases from V and 0 bases from J, with 14 bases in between. CDR3 in DNA: TGTGCCATCAGTGAGTCTTTCGAGAGGAAGATGAACACTGAAGCTTTCTTT. The encoded protein is CAISESFERKMNTEAFF.

The chain links TRBV5-5 to TRBJ2-3, with a possible D match to TRBD1 (7 bases). Per the germline V gene, CDR1 is SGHKS and CDR2 is YYEKEE (reference sequence). The CDR3 covers 16 residues. Trimming cost V 3 bases and J 2 bases, with 16 bases left between them. Written as DNA, the CDR3 is TGTGCCAGCAGCTCCACAGGGGCGGGGATCACAGATACGCAGTATTTT. Its translation is CASSSTGAGITDTQYF.

J is TRBJ2-1 and V is TRBV7-6; 8 bases line up with TRBD2. The CDR3 is made up of 16 amino acids. Losses at the gene ends were 5 bases for V and 7 bases for J; bases not matched to a gene: 13. Looked up from germline, CDR1 is SGHVS and CDR2 is FNYEAQ. DNA for the CDR3: TGTGCCAGCAGCGTTACCCCAAGCGGGAGTAAAAATGAGCAGTTCTTC. It codes for CASSVTPSGSKNEQFF.

The chain recombines TRBV7-8 with TRBJ1-1; D perhaps matches TRBD1 (5 bases). CDR3 length: 12 amino acids. The V end lost 1 base, the J end lost 10 bases, and 10 bases lay between the germline ends. Germline V gene lookup returns CDR1 SGHVS and CDR2 FQNEAQ. The CDR3 spells CASSLGLGRAFF. CDR3 in DNA: TGTGCCAGCAGCTTAGGTTTGGGGCGAGCTTTCTTT.

The V and J genes are TRBV7-2 and TRBJ1-1, with TRBD1 as a possible D gene (5 bases). The CDR3 runs to 11 residues. Germline CDR1 is SGHTA and CDR2 is FQGNSA. Deletions cut 3 bases from V and 11 bases from J, with 10 bases between. The CDR3 here is CASSFSRAAFF. The CDR3, as DNA: TGTGCCAGCAGCTTCAGCAGGGCCGCTTTCTTT.

The CDR3 DNA reads as TGTGCCAGCGAATTACAGGGGAAAGAGACCCAGTACTTC. Protein sequence: CASELQGKETQYF. The J gene is TRBJ2-5, the V gene TRBV6-1; TRBD1 aligns across 7 bases. Germline loops: CDR1 MNHNS, CDR2 SASEGT. The junction had 6 bases not matched to a gene; V was cut back by 8 bases and J by 3 bases. The CDR3 length is 13 residues.

The CDR3 nucleotides are TGTGCCAGCAGCTCGGCCGGGACAGGGTTTTACGAGCAGTACTTC. This codes for CASSSAGTGFYEQYF. The rearrangement joins TRBV7-8 to TRBJ2-7; 9 bases match TRBD1. In germline, CDR1 is SGHVS, CDR2 FQNEAQ. The CDR3 is 15 residues long. V dropped 4 bases and J dropped 4; count of bases not matched to a gene: 8.

V gene TRBV4-3 combines with J gene TRBJ2-7; TRBD1 matches at 7 bases. The junction had 10 bases not matched to a gene; V was cut back by 0 bases and J by 2 bases. There are 17 residues in the CDR3. CDR1 and CDR2 from the germline V gene are LGHNA and YSLEER. CDR3 sequence reads: CASSQDLRSQGAYEQYF. The CDR3 region has the DNA TGCGCCAGCAGCCAAGATCTTAGAAGTCAGGGGGCCTACGAGCAGTACTTC.

This rearrangement joins TRBV7-6 to TRBJ2-5; D is ambiguous. V lost 0 bases, J lost 2 bases, and 10 bases lay in between. The length of the CDR3 is 15 residues. Germline V gives CDR1 SGHVS, CDR2 FNYEAQ. The CDR3, as DNA: TGTGCCAGCAGCTTAGCCTGGCAGAAACAAGAGACCCAGTACTTC. It specifies CASSLAWQKQETQYF.

The gene calls are TRBV7-9 and TRBJ2-3; 9 positions match TRBD2. Germline assignment: CDR1 SEHNR and CDR2 FQNEAQ (reference sequence). V was clipped by 5 bases and J by 2 bases; unmatched bases: 8. The CDR3 covers 16 residues. The CDR3 region is CASSLRTSEYTDTQYF. CDR3 coding DNA: TGTGCCAGCAGCCTACGGACTAGCGAGTACACAGATACGCAGTATTTT.

The chain carries TRBV5-1 and TRBJ1-4; TRBD1 matches at 10 bases. The CDR3 is made up of 14 amino acids. V gave up 4 bases and J gave up 10 bases; unmatched junction bases: 7. Per the germline V gene, CDR1 is SGHRS and CDR2 is YFSETQ. The CDR3 sequence: CASSPGTGVRKLFF. The CDR3 DNA follows: TGCGCCAGCAGCCCCGGGACAGGGGTGAGAAAACTGTTTTTT.

This sequence joins TRBV5-1 and TRBJ2-5; D not resolved. The CDR3 is 17 amino acids. The germline V gene has CDR1 SGHRS and CDR2 YFSETQ. V lost 0 bases to trimming and J lost 1 base, with 16 bases between them. The CDR3 loop reads CASSLAGTAGAQETQYF. The CDR3 DNA is TGCGCCAGCAGCTTGGCCGGCACAGCAGGAGCCCAAGAGACCCAGTACTTC.

This chain links TRBV27 with TRBJ1-1, with D perhaps TRBD1 (5 bases). Trimming cost V 5 bases and J 1 base, with 11 bases left between them. The germline V gene encodes CDR1 MNHEY and CDR2 SMNVEV (reference sequence). This CDR3 is 14 amino acids long. CDR3 loop: CASSLNQGNTEAFF. CDR3 sequence (DNA): TGTGCCAGCAGTCTAAACCAGGGGAACACTGAAGCTTTCTTT.

The chain employs TRBV4-3 and TRBJ1-1; D is perhaps TRBD1 (5 bases). The CDR3 runs 15 residues. Between the trimmed V and J ends, which lost 3 bases and 4 bases, there was a span of 15 bases. Germline V gene data show CDR1 as LGHNA and CDR2 as YSLEER. The CDR3 bases are TGCGCCAGCAGCCAGATACGACGGGGGGGCACTGAAGCTTTCTTT. It is translated as CASSQIRRGGTEAFF.

The V and J genes are TRBV7-9 and TRBJ2-7; D may correspond to TRBD1 or TRBD2 (5 bases each). Trimming shortened V by 5 bases and J by 5 bases, and 22 bases separated the two germline ends. The CDR3 is 16 residues long. CDR1 and CDR2 from the germline V gene are SEHNR and FQNEAQ (reference sequence). The DNA for the CDR3 is TGTGCCAGCAGCCCCGCGGGTGGGGACGCTTTCAACGAGCAGTACTTC. It translates to CASSPAGGDAFNEQYF. The full variable domain, completed using reference TRBV7-9 and TRBJ2-7, is DTGVSQNPRHKITKRGQNVTFRCDPISEHNRLYWYRQTLGQGPEFLTYFQNEAQLEKSRLLSDRFSAERPKGSFSTLEIQRTEQGDSAMYLCASSPAGGDAFNEQYFGPGTRLTVT.

This clone was detected once. The V and J genes are TRBV29-1 and TRBJ1-2, with 7 bases lining up with TRBD1. Unmatched junction bases numbered 12, after V lost 3 bases and J lost 5 bases. CDR3 size: 15 residues. Germline V gene lookup returns CDR1 SQVTM and CDR2 ANQGSEA. The CDR3 spells CSVERAQTGRYGYTF. DNA of the CDR3: TGCAGCGTTGAGAGGGCCCAGACAGGGAGGTATGGCTACACCTTC.

This clone was observed once. The CDR3 DNA reads TGTGCCTGGAGTGTATATGGGGGTGGTGAAAAACTGTTTTTT. This sequence encodes CAWSVYGGGEKLFF. The V and J genes are TRBV30 and TRBJ1-4, with a possible D match to TRBD1 (5 bases). Trimming removed 0 bases from V and 7 bases from J, with 12 bases in between. The CDR3 is 14 residues long. CDR1 GTSNPN and CDR2 SVGIG come from the germline V gene (reference sequence).

The chain combines TRBV11-2 with TRBJ2-2; 9 nucleotides agree with TRBD1. The length of the CDR3 is 16 residues. V dropped 5 bases and J dropped 4; count of bases not matched to a gene: 8. Germline-derived CDR1 and CDR2 are SGHAT and FQNNGV. CDR3 in DNA: TGTGCCAGCAGCCACGAGGGACAGGGTATCACCGGGGAGCTGTTTTTT. Translation: CASSHEGQGITGELFF.

The chain employs TRBV6-1 and TRBJ1-4; no reliable D call. Trimming removed 4 bases from V and 10 bases from J, with 13 bases in between. Germline CDR1 reads MNHNS; CDR2 reads SASEGT. This CDR3 comprises 13 residues. In DNA, the CDR3 is TGTGCCAGCAGTGTAATAGGAGAGGGAAAACTGTTTTTT. Amino acids: CASSVIGEGKLFF.

This chain's CDR3 is CASRPRGQRNEQYF. For the CDR3, the DNA is TGTGCCAGCAGACCCAGGGGGCAGAGGAACGAGCAGTACTTC. The chain has TRBV6-1 and TRBJ2-7; 8 bases agree with TRBD1. The V segment lost 6 bases and the J segment 5 bases; nucleotides outside the gene matches: 9. Germline V gene data show CDR1 as MNHNS and CDR2 as SASEGT. The CDR3 is made up of 14 amino acids.